This T cell receptor beta chain was identified during a study of human thymus T cells. Generated by immunoSEQ multiplex PCR, the TCRdb table keeps only in-frame clones and is missing some. Of tens of thousands of clones listed, approximately 95% are singletons. During surgery, about 0.5-1 mL peripheral blood was drawn from four of eight donors. Genomic DNA was extracted from every available blood leukocyte. CDR1 and CDR2 (germline): MGHRA, YSYEKL. The CDR3 runs 14 residues. The junction had 4 bases not matched to a gene; V was cut back by 3 bases and J by 9 bases. The rearrangement joins TRBV4-1 to TRBJ2-1; 11 bases line up with TRBD1. The source of this sequence is a girl less than two years old with a congenital heart defect but otherwise immunologically healthy. Sequenced material: blood. This chain's CDR3 is CASSHGTGGGEQFF. The DNA of the CDR3 is TGCGCCAGCAGCCATGGGACAGGGGGAGGTGAGCAGTTCTTC.